This TCR beta chain stems from a study of vaccination and CD4 T cells after COVID-19. Treatment meaning: approximately nine-day PBMC culture with coronavirus spike peptide pools or control peptides (ViraFEST assay). Researchers used the Oncomine TCR Beta short-read assay to sequence DNA from cultured CD4+ T cells. TCRdb re-derived calls from the PCR reads in MiXCR, one entry per CDR3 protein. The table lists about 5,200 distinct CDR3 sequences, roughly 23% of them singletons, with under 30% in the top ten. CDR1 is DFQATT and CDR2 is SNEGSKA in the germline V gene (reference sequence). V lost 3 bases and J 0 bases, leaving 8 bases between the germline ends. The CDR3 extends over 13 amino acids. In this sample, this clonotype turned up a few times. Its antigen is as yet unknown.

The sequence derives from a human donor who had recovered from COVID-19. The source was CD4+ T cells from blood, cultured in vitro, collected after SARS-CoV-2 vaccination. V is TRBV20-1 and J is TRBJ1-1, with no clear D. The CDR3 protein is CSASRQLNTEAFF. CDR3 coding DNA: TGCAGTGCTAGTCGGCAGTTGAACACTGAAGCTTTCTTT.